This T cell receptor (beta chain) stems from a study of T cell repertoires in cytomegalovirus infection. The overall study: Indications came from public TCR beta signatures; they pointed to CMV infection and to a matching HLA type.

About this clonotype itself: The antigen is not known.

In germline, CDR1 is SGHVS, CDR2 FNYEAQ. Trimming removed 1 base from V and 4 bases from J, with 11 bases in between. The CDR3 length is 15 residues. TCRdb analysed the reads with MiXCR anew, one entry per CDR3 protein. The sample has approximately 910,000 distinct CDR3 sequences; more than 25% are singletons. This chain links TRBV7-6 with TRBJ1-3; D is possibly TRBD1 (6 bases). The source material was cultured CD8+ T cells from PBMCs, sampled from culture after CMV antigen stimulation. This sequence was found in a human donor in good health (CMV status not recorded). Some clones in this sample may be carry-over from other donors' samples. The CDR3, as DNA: TGTGCCAGCAGCTTAGGAGAGGGGACAGGAAACACCATATATTTT. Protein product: CASSLGEGTGNTIYF.